This T cell receptor beta chain was sequenced during a study of Tregs in tolerant kidney transplant recipients. TCRdb's copy holds only in-frame clones and misses some; the assay was immunoSEQ multiplex PCR. The table lists roughly 250,000 clones, about 86% of them singletons. V dropped 0 bases and J dropped 0 bases, with 12 bases sitting between them. Germline V gene lookup returns CDR1 SGHRS and CDR2 YFSETQ. The CDR3 sequence is 16 residues long. Unstimulated regulatory T cells (CD4+CD25+CD127-), CD4+CD25- non-regulatory cells, CD4 and CD8 cells were FACS-sorted from thawed PBMCs. In the case of this clone: What it binds is not known.

Whole-study results and caveats: Findings come from small patient numbers and require larger validation.

The chain has TRBV5-1 and TRBJ1-2; no definite D call. What was sequenced was CD4+ T cells from blood. The sequence was collected from a human donor in good health. CDR3 DNA sequence: TGCGCCAGCAGCTTGGGACATGCATCCGCTAACTATGGCTACACCTTC. It is translated as CASSLGHASANYGYTF. The variable domain in full, completed from reference TRBV5-1 and TRBJ1-2, reads KAGVTQTPRYLIKTRGQQVTLSCSPISGHRSVSWYQQTPGQGLQFLFEYFSETQRNKGNFPGRFSGRQFSNSRSEMNVSTLELGDSALYLCASSLGHASANYGYTFGSGTRLTVV.